The 5 T cell receptor beta chains presented below share a single source sample, sequenced in a study of cytomegalovirus exposure and HLA in healthy donors. 60 Vbeta and 13 Jbeta primers were used in PCR. The table came from immunoSEQ multiplex PCR; TCRdb's copy has only in-frame clones and leaves some out. Of approximately 77,000 clones listed, roughly 75% were seen once; the top ten hold approximately 7.3%. Sequencing input: PBMCs. These receptor sequences come from a woman aged 40 to 55 in good health and CMV-seronegative.

The chain couples TRBV4-1 to TRBJ2-1; 9 bases fit TRBD1. Germline loops: CDR1 MGHRA, CDR2 YSYEKL. With 4 bases clipped from V and 1 base from J, the junction kept 20 bases outside the gene matches. CDR3 length: 21 residues. The CDR3 DNA follows: TGCGCCAGCAGCCGGAACCCTGGACAGGGGACGAGCGCCCCATCCTACAATGAGCAGTTCTTC. It specifies CASSRNPGQGTSAPSYNEQFF.

This clone has only a few counts. The V gene is TRBV5-1, the J gene TRBJ2-3, with 9 bases fitting TRBD2. The CDR3 totals 14 residues. The V and J ends lost 3 bases and 5 bases, in that order; junction bases with no gene match: 4. Per germline, CDR1 SGHRS and CDR2 YFSETQ. CDR3 sequence: CASSSREGRDTQYF. CDR3 sequence (DNA): TGCGCCAGCAGCTCGCGGGAGGGCCGAGATACGCAGTATTTT.

CDR3 sequence reads: CASSLSSGTRVIKTQYF. The CDR3 nucleotides read TGTGCCAGCAGCTTGAGTTCCGGGACTAGGGTAATAAAGACCCAGTACTTC. V gene TRBV7-2 combines with J gene TRBJ2-5; 8 positions agree with TRBD2. Germline V gives CDR1 SGHTA, CDR2 FQGNSA. The CDR3 totals 17 residues. J lost 6 bases, V lost 3 bases, and 15 bases had no gene match.

J is TRBJ2-1 and V is TRBV5-1; TRBD1 matches 8 bases. V dropped 1 base and J dropped 10; count of bases not matched to a gene: 4. Germline V CDR1 and CDR2: SGHRS, YFSETQ. There are 13 residues in the CDR3. The CDR3 bases are TGCGCCAGCAGCTTGTCAGGGGGCAGGGAGCAGTTCTTC. It yields the protein CASSLSGGREQFF.

The chain has TRBV5-5 and TRBJ1-1, with 10 bases aligning to TRBD1. Germline-derived CDR1 and CDR2 are SGHKS and YYEKEE (reference sequence). J lost 4 bases, V lost 4 bases, and 19 bases had no gene match. The CDR3 covers 19 residues. This chain's CDR3 is CASSPPRPDRGRGGTEAFF. CDR3 coding DNA: TGTGCCAGCAGCCCACCACGACCCGACAGGGGGCGGGGGGGCACTGAAGCTTTCTTT.